This T cell receptor beta chain was identified in a study of PD-L1 blockade in urothelial cancer. Study-level background: From 2014, patients received atezolizumab, given as 1,200 mg intravenously every 3 weeks.

Germline-derived CDR1 and CDR2 are SEHNR and FQNEAQ (reference sequence). Between the trimmed V and J ends, which lost 1 base and 7 bases, there was a span of 7 bases. The CDR3 length is 12 residues. Generated by immunoSEQ multiplex PCR, the TCRdb table keeps only in-frame clones and is missing some. The table has 30,000 to 45,000 clones, 83% seen once; the top ten hold about 16%. The starting material was PBMCs, obtained around atezolizumab (anti-PD-L1) treatment. This chain uses TRBV7-9 with TRBJ1-2; no clear D. The sequence came from a man aged 55-75 years with urothelial cancer. CDR3 sequence: CASSLEEGGYTF. For the CDR3, the DNA is TGTGCCAGCAGCTTAGAGGAGGGTGGCTACACCTTC.